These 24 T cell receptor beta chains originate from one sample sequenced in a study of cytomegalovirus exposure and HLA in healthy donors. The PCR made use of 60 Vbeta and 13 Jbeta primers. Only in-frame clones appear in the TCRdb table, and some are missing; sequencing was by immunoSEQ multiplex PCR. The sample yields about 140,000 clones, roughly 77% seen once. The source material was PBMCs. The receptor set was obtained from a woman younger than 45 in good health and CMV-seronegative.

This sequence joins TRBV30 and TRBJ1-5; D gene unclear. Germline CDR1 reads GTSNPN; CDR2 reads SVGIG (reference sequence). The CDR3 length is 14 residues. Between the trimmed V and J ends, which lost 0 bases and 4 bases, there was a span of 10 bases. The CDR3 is CAWSVRSGNQPQHF. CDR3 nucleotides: TGTGCCTGGAGTGTACGATCCGGTAATCAGCCCCAGCATTTT.

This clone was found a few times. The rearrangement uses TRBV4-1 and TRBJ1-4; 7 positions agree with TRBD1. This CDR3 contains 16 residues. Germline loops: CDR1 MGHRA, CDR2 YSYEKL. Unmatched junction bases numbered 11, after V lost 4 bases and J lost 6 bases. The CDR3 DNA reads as TGCGCCAGCAGCCGAGACAAAGGGGGCGCGTATGAAAAACTGTTTTTT. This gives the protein CASSRDKGGAYEKLFF.

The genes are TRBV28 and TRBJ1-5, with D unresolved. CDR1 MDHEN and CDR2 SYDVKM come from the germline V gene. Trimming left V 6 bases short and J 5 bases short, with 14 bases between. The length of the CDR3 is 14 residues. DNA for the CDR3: TGTGCCAGCAGCGCGTCGATTAACGATCAGCCCCAGCATTTT. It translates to CASSASINDQPQHF.

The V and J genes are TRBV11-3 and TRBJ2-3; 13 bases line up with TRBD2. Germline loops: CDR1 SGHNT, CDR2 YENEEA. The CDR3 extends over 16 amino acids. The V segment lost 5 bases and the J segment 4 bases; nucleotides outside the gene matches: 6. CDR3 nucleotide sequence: TGTGCCAGCAGCCCCGGACTAGCGGGAGCGGCAGATACGCAGTATTTT. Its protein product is CASSPGLAGAADTQYF.

The CDR3 DNA reads TGTGCCAGCAGCTCCCGCGGGGGGGGCAATCAGCCCCAGCATTTT. It yields the protein CASSSRGGGNQPQHF. This rearrangement joins TRBV7-2 to TRBJ1-5; D possibly corresponds to TRBD1 (5 bases). Looked up from germline, CDR1 is SGHTA and CDR2 is FQGNSA. CDR3 length: 15 residues. V dropped 4 bases and J dropped 2 bases, with 12 bases sitting between them.

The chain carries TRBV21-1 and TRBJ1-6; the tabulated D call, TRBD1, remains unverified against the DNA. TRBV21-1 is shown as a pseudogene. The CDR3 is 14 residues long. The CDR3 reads CASSRQGRNSPLHF. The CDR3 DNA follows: TGTGCCAGCAGCCGACAGGGTAGGAATTCACCCCTCCACTTT.

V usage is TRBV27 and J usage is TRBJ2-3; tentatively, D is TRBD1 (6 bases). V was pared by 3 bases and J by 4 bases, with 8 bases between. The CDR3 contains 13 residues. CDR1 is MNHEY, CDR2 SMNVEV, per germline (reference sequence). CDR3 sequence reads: CASSFRGSDTQYF. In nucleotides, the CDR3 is TGTGCCAGCAGTTTCAGGGGCTCAGATACGCAGTATTTT.

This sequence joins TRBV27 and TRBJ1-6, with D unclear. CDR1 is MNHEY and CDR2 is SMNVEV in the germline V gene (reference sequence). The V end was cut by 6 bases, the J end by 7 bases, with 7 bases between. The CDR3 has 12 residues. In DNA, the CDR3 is TGTGCCAGCAGGGAGGCCAATTCACCCCTCCACTTT. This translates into CASREANSPLHF.

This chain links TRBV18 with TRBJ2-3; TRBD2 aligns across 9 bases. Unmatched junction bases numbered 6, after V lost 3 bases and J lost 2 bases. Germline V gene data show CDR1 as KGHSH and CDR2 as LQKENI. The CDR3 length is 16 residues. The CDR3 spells CASSPLAGLLTDTQYF. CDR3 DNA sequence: TGTGCCAGCTCACCCCTAGCGGGGCTCCTCACAGATACGCAGTATTTT.

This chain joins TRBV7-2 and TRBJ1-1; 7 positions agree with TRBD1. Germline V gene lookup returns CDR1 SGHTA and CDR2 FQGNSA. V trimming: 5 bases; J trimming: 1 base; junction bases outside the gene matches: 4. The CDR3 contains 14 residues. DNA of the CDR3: TGTGCCAGCAGCCCCGGGGACAGGAACACTGAAGCTTTCTTT. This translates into CASSPGDRNTEAFF.

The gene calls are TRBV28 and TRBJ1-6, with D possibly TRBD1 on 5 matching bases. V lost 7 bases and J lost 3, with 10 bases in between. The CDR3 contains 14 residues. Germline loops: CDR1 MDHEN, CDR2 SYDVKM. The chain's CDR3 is CASMQGLYNSPLHF. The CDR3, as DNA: TGTGCCAGCATGCAGGGCCTCTATAATTCACCCCTCCACTTT.

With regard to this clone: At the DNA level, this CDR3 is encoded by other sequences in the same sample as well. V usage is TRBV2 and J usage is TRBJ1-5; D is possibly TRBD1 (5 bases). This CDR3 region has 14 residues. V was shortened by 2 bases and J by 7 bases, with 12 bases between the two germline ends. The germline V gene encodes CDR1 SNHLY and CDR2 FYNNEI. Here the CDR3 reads CASSEQGAGQPQHF. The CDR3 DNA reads TGTGCCAGCAGTGAACAAGGGGCTGGGCAGCCCCAGCATTTT.

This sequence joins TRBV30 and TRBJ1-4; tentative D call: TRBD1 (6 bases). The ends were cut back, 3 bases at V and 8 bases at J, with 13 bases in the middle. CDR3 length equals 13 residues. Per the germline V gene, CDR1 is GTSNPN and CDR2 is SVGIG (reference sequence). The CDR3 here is CAWSKGGGEKLFF. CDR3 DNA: TGTGCCTGGAGCAAGGGGGGGGGCGAAAAACTGTTTTTT.

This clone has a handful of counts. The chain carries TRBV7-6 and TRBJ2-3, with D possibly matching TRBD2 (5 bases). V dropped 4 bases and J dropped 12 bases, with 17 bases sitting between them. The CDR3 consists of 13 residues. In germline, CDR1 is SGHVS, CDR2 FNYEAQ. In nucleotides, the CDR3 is TGTGCCAGCAGCTCTGGACTGTGGGGAAAACAGTATTTT. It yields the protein CASSSGLWGKQYF. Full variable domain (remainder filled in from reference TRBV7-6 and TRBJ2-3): GAGVSQSPRYKVTKRGQDVALRCDPISGHVSLYWYRQALGQGPEFLTYFNYEAQQDKSGLPNDRFSAERPEGSISTLTIQRTEQRDSAMYRCASSSGLWGKQYFGPGTRLTVL.

This CDR3 reads CASRHSSGSNEQFF. The CDR3 nucleotides read TGTGCCAGCAGGCACTCTAGCGGGAGTAATGAGCAGTTCTTC. The chain carries TRBV28 and TRBJ2-1; TRBD2 aligns across 10 bases. V dropped 6 bases and J dropped 7; count of bases not matched to a gene: 6. The CDR3 extends over 14 amino acids. From germline, CDR1 is MDHEN and CDR2 SYDVKM.

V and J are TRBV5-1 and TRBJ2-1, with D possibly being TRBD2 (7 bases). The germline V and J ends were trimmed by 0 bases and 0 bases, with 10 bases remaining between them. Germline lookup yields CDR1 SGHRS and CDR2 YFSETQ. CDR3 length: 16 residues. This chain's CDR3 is CASSLGGGSSYNEQFF. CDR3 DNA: TGCGCCAGCAGCTTGGGGGGGGGCAGCTCCTACAATGAGCAGTTCTTC.

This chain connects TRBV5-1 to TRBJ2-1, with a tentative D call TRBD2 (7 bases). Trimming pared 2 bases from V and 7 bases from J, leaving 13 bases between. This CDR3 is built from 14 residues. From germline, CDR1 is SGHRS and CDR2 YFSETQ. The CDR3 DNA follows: TGCGCCAGCAGCTTAGGGGGGGCTAGGAATGAGCAGTTCTTC. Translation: CASSLGGARNEQFF.

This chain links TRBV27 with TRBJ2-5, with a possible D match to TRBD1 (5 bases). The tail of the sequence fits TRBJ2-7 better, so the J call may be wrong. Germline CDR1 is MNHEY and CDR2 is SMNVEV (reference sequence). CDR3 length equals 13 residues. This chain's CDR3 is CASRGRRSYEQYF. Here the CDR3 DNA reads TGTGCCAGCAGGGGGCGCCGATCCTACGAGCAGTACTTC.

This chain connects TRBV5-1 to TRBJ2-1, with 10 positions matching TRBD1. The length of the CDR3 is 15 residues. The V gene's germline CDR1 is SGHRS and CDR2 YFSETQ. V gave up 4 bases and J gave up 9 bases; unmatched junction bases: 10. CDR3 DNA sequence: TGCGCCAGCAGCGCCGGACAGGGGGACGTTGTTGAGCAGTTCTTC. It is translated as CASSAGQGDVVEQFF.

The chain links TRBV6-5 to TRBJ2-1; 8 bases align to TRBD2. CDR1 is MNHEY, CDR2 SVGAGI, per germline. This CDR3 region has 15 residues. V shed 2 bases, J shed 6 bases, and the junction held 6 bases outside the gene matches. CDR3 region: CASSYQAGVGNEQFF. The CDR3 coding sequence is TGTGCCAGCAGTTACCAAGCGGGAGTGGGCAATGAGCAGTTCTTC.

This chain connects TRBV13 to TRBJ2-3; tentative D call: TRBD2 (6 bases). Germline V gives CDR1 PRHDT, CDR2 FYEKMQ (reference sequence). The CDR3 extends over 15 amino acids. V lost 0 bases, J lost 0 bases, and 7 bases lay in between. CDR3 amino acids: CASSLGGTSTDTQYF. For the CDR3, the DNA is TGTGCCAGCAGCTTAGGCGGGACTAGCACAGATACGCAGTATTTT.

This CDR3 is CAWSERETQYF. The CDR3, as DNA: TGTGCCTGGAGTGAACGGGAGACCCAGTACTTC. The genes are TRBV30 and TRBJ2-5, with D unclear. CDR1 is GTSNPN, CDR2 SVGIG, per germline (reference sequence). V was cut by 1 base and J by 5 bases, with 5 bases left in between. CDR3 length equals 11 residues.

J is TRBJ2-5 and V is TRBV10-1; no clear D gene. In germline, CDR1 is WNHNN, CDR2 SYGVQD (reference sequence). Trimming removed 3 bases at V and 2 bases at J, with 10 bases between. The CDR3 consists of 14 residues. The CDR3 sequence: CASSDSNPQETQYF. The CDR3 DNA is TGCGCCAGCAGTGATTCTAATCCTCAAGAGACCCAGTACTTC.

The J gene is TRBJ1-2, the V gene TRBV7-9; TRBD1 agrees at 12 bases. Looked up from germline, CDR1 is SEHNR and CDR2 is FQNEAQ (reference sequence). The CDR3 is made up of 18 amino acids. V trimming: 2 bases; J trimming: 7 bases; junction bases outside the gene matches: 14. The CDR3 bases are TGTGCCAGCAGCTTATTAGCATTTGTCGGGACAGGGGGCTTTGGCTACACCTTC. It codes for CASSLLAFVGTGGFGYTF.